The sequence of this T cell receptor beta chain was determined in a study of CD8 T cells in Susac syndrome. Blood CD8+ and CD4+ T cells underwent high-throughput TCR beta sequencing. CD8+ and CD4+ T cells were negatively isolated; TEMRA cells were FACS-enriched. This clonotype is a singleton in its sample. Random-hexamer reverse transcription was applied to 0.5 to 1 ug RNA. immunoSEQ multiplex PCR amplified TCR beta CDR3 across 54 Vbeta, 13 Jbeta. TCRdb reanalysed the immunoSEQ multiplex PCR reads using MiXCR and keeps one entry per CDR3 protein. The data contain about 160,000 distinct CDR3 sequences, about 93% of them singletons. V lost 6 bases and J lost 7; bases outside the gene matches: 11. The CDR3 length is 14 residues. Germline loops: CDR1 MNHNY, CDR2 SVGAGI (reference sequence).

The TCR was taken from a human donor in good health. Material for sequencing was CD4+ T cells from PBMCs. This chain uses TRBV6-6 with TRBJ2-7; TRBD1 aligns across 8 bases. CDR3 sequence: CASRDDRGPGEQYF. The CDR3 DNA follows: TGTGCCAGCAGGGACGACAGGGGCCCGGGGGAGCAGTACTTC.